This T cell receptor (beta chain) was observed in a study of control samples from healthy donors and cancer patients. This clone was seen only once. The data were produced by immunoSEQ multiplex PCR, yet TCRdb's version contains in-frame clones alone and is incomplete. The table shows about 150,000 clones, with approximately 96% occurring only once. Germline assignment: CDR1 MNHEY and CDR2 SVGEGT. The junction had 10 bases not matched to a gene; V was cut back by 0 bases and J by 2 bases. The CDR3 contains 19 residues. Sequenced: blood. This sequence was found in a man aged 35 to 55 in good health. The chain links TRBV6-2 or TRBV6-3 to TRBJ1-5; TRBD1 aligns across 10 bases. The CDR3 spells CASSYSRDRGILGNQPQHF. The CDR3 DNA sequence: TGTGCCAGCAGTTACTCCCGGGACAGGGGTATATTGGGCAATCAGCCCCAGCATTTT.